This entry features one T cell receptor (beta chain) sequence. Its antigen is unidentified. The CDR3 totals 15 residues. Looked up from germline, CDR1 is MNHNY and CDR2 is SVGAGI (reference sequence). V shed 0 bases and J shed 4 bases, with 10 bases lying between them. Unstimulated PBMCs were sorted into CD3+CD4+ and CD3+CD8+ populations. The protocol was immunoSEQ multiplex PCR, while the TCRdb copy is restricted to in-frame clones and leaves out a portion. The table has tens of thousands of clones, around four fifths seen once. The sample is drawn from a study of T cell clones after liver transplantation. Study-wide points: Migration into the graft, not deletion, may explain lost graft donor-reactive T cells.

The origin of this receptor is a human patient who received a liver transplant. The T cells may partly be graft donor cells. The genes are TRBV6-6 and TRBJ2-1; D is undetermined. This specimen was CD4+ T cells from blood, taken almost 47 months after liver transplant. The CDR3 loop reads CASSYSAGEYNEQFF. The CDR3 DNA follows: TGTGCCAGCAGTTACTCGGCAGGCGAGTACAATGAGCAGTTCTTC.